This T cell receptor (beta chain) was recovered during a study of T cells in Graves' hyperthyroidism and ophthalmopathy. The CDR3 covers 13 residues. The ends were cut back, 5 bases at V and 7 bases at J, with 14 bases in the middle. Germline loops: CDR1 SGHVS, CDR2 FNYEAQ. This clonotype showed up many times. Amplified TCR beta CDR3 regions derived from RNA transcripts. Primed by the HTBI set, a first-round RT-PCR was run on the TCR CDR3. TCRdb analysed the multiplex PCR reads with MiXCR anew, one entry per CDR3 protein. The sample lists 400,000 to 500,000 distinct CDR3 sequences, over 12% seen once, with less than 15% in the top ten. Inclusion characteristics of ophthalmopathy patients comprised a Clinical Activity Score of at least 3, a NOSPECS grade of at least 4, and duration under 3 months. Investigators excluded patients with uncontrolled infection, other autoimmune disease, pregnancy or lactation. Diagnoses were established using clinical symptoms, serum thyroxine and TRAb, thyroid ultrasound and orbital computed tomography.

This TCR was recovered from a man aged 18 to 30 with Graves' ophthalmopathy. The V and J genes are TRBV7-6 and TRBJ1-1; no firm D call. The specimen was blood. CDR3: CASSPLGQHEAFF. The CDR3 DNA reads TGTGCCAGCAGCCCCCTAGGGCAGCATGAAGCTTTCTTT. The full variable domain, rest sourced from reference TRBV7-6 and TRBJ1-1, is GAGVSQSPRYKVTKRGQDVALRCDPISGHVSLYWYRQALGQGPEFLTYFNYEAQQDKSGLPNDRFSAERPEGSISTLTIQRTEQRDSAMYRCASSPLGQHEAFFGQGTRLTVV.